This entry describes one T cell receptor (beta chain). These data come from a study of blood T cell repertoires in COVID-19. Study in general: Samples of COVID-19 (acute and convalescent) were obtained from the United States, Italy and Spain. The analysed material was cDNA or gDNA that came from T cells, B-cell-depleted T cells, or PBMCs.

CDR3 length: 14 residues. Trimming cost V 0 bases and J 6 bases, with 12 bases left between them. From germline, CDR1 is KGHSH and CDR2 LQKENI. Original processing notes: Amplification from reference gene primers served as the basis for estimated nucleated cell counts. Data came from immunoSEQ multiplex PCR; TCRdb stores just in-frame clones and leaves some out. The DNA gave D and trimming, while V, J and clone size come from that table. The table records under 130,000 clones, approximately 85% of them present only once. The genes are TRBV18 and TRBJ2-7; D might be TRBD2 (6 bases). Sequenced material: peripheral blood. The TCR originated in a man in his fifties with acute or convalescent COVID-19. CDR3 in amino acids: CASSPPGGSGEQYF. CDR3 nucleotide sequence: TGTGCCAGCTCACCACCAGGAGGGTCCGGCGAGCAGTACTTC.